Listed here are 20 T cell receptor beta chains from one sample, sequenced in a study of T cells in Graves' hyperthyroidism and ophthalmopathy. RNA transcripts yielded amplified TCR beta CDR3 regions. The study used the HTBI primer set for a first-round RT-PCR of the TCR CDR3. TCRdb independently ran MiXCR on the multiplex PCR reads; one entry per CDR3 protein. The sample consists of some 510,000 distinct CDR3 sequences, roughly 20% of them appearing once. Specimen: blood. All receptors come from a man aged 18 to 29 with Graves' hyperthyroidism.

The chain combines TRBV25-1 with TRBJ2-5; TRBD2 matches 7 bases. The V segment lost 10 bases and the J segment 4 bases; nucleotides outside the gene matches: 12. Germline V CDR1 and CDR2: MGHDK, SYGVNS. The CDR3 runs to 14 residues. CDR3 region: CANRDYLSGETQYF. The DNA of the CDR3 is TGTGCCAACCGGGACTATCTTTCCGGAGAGACCCAGTACTTC.

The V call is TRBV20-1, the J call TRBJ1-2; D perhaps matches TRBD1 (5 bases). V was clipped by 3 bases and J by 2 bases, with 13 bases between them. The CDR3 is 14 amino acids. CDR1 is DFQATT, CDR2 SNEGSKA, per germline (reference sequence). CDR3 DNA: TGCAGTGCTAGGCGGTCAGGGCTCAACTATGGCTACACCTTC. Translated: CSARRSGLNYGYTF.

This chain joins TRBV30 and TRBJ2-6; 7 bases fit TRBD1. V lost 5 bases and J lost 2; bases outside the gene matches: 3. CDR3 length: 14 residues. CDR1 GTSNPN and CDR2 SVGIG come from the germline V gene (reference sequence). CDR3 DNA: TGTGCCTGGGGAACAGGGGCTGGGGCCAACGTCCTGACTTTC. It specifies CAWGTGAGANVLTF.

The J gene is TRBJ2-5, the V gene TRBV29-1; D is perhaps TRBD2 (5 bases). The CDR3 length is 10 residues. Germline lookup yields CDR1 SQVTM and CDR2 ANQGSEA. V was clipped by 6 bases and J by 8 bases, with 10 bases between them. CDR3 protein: CSVLRATQYF. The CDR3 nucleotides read TGCAGCGTCCTGAGGGCTACCCAGTACTTC.

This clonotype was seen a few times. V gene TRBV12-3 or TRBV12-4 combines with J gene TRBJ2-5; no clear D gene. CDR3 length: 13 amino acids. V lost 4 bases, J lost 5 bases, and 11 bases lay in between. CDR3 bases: TGTGCCAGCAGTTCCCCCCCCCTGGAGACCCAGTACTTC. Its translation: CASSSPPLETQYF.

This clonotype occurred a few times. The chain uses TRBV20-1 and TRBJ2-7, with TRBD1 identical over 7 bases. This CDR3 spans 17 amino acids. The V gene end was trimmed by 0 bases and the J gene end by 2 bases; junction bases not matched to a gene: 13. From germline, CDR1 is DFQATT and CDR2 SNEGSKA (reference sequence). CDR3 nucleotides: TGCAGTGCTAGAGATTCAGAAGACAGGGAGCGTACCTACGAGCAGTACTTC. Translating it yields CSARDSEDRERTYEQYF.

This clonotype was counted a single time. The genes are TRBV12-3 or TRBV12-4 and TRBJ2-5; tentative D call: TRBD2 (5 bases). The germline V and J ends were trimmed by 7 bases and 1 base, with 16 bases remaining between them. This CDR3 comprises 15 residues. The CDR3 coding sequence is TGTGCCAGCACCCTTCACGGGGTACCCCAAGAGACCCAGTACTTC. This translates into CASTLHGVPQETQYF.

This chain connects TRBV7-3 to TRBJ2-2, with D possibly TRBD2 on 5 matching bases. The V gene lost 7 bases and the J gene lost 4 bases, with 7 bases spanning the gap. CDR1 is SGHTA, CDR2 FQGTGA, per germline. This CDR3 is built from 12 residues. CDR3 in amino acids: CASMAGTGELFF. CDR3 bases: TGTGCCAGCATGGCGGGCACCGGGGAGCTGTTTTTT.

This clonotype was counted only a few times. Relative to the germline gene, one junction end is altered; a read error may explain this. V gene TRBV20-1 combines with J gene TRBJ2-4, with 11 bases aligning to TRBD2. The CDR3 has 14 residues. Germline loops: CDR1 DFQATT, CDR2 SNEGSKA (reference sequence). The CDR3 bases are TGCAGTCCTAGCGGGGGGCTTTCCAAAAACATTCAGTACTTC. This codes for CSPSGGLSKNIQYF.

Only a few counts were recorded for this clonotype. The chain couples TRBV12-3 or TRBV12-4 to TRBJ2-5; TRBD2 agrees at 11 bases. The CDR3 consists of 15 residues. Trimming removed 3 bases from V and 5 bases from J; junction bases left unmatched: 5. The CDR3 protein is CASSFVAGGPETQYF. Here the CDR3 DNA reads TGTGCCAGCAGTTTTGTAGCGGGGGGGCCGGAGACCCAGTACTTC.

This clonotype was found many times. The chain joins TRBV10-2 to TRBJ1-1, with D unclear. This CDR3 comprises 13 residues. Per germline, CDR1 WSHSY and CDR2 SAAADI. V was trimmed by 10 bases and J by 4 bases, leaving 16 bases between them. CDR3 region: CAIATRSGTEAFF. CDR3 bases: TGCGCCATCGCAACCAGGTCGGGCACTGAAGCTTTCTTT.

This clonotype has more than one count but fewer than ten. DNA for the CDR3: TGTGCCAGCAGGCAGGGTGCGGCTGAAGCTTTCTTT. Residues: CASRQGAAEAFF. The V call is TRBV12-3 or TRBV12-4, the J call TRBJ1-1; tentatively, D is TRBD1 (5 bases). Trimming left V 6 bases short and J 6 bases short, with 11 bases between. The CDR3 contains 12 residues.

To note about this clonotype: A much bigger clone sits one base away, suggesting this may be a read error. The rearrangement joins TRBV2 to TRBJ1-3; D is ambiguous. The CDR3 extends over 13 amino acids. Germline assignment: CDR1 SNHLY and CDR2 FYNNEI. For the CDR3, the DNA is TGTGCCAGCAGTGATCTCTCTGGACACACCATATATTTT. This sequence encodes CASSDLSGHTIYF.

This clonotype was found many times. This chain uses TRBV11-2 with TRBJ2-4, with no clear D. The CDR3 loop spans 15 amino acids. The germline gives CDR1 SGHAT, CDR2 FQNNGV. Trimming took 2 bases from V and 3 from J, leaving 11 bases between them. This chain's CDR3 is CASSLSGRDKNIQYF. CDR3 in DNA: TGTGCCAGCAGCTTATCAGGCAGAGACAAAAACATTCAGTACTTC.

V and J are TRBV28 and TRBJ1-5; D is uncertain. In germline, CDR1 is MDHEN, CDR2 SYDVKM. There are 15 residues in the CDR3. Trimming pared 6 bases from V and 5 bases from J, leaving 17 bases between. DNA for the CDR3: TGTGCCAGCAGCCAAGATACCCCATTTGATCAGCCCCAGCATTTT. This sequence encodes CASSQDTPFDQPQHF.

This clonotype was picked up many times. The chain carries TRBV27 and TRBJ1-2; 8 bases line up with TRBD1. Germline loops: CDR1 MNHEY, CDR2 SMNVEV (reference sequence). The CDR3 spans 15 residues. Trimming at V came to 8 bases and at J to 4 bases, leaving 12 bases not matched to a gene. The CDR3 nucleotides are TGTGCCAGCGGGGGGACCAGGACAGGGACCTATGGCTACACCTTC. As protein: CASGGTRTGTYGYTF.

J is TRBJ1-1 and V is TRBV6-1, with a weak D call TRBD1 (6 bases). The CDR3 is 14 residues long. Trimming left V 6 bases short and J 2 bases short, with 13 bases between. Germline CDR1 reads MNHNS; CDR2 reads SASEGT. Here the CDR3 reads CASSIDRRNTEAFF. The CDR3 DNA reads TGTGCCAGCAGCATAGACAGGCGTAACACTGAAGCTTTCTTT.

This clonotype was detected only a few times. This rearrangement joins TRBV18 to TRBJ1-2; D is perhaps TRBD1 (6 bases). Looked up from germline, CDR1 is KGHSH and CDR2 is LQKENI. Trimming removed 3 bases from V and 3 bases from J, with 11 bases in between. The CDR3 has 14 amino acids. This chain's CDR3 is CASSPGGQYYGYTF. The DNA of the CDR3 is TGTGCCAGCTCACCGGGTGGACAGTACTATGGCTACACCTTC. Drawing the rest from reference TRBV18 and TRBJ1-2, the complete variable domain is NAGVMQNPRHLVRRRGQEARLRCSPMKGHSHVYWYRQLPEEGLKFMVYLQKENIIDESGMPKERFSAEFPKEGPSILRIQQVVRGDSAAYFCASSPGGQYYGYTFGSGTRLTVV.

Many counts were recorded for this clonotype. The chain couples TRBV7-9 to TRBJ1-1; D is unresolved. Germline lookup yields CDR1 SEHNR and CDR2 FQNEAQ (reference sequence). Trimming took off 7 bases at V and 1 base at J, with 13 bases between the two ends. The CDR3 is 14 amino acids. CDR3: CASISSGRNTEAFF. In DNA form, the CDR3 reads TGTGCCAGCATCTCTTCTGGGAGGAACACTGAAGCTTTCTTT.

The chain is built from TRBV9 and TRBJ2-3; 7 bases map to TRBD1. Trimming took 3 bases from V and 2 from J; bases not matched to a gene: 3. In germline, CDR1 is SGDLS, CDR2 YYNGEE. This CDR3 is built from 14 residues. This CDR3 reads CASSARGHTDTQYF. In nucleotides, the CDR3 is TGTGCCAGCAGCGCGAGGGGGCACACAGATACGCAGTATTTT.